The clone carrying this T cell receptor beta chain was seen a handful of times. The antigen remains undetermined. CDR3 length: 17 amino acids. Germline-derived CDR1 and CDR2 are KGHSH and LQKENI. Trimming shortened V by 2 bases and J by 3 bases, and 16 bases separated the two germline ends. The repertoire was sequenced with immunoSEQ multiplex PCR; TCRdb's copy has only in-frame clones and lacks some. The sample has approximately 58,000 clones; 88% are singletons. These data originate in a study of OX40 agonist ivuxolimab in advanced cancers. Study-level results: Among expanded peripheral T cells, antigen specificity went undetermined.

The receptor was derived from an adult with an advanced solid tumor such as melanoma, head and neck, liver or kidney cancer. The V call is TRBV18, the J call TRBJ2-2; a weak D match, TRBD2 (6 bases). This material consisted of CD4+ or CD8+ T cells sorted from blood, taken in a trial of the OX40 agonist ivuxolimab. CDR3 sequence: CASSPAGGHQYTGELFF. The CDR3 DNA sequence: TGTGCCAGCTCACCAGCAGGAGGGCACCAATACACCGGGGAGCTGTTTTTT.